The clone carrying this T cell receptor beta chain was recorded at least ten times. Noted time point: sample taken at primary tumor resection. Unsorted tumor, nontumor lung tissue or cryopreserved PBMC supplied the whole RNA. The donors were 70 or so patients with non-small cell lung cancer that was early-stage and untreated. Every TCR cDNA molecule bore its own unique molecular identifier. From the 5' RACE reads, TCRdb called clonotypes with MiXCR, one entry per CDR3 protein. In the table there are 9,500 to 15,000 distinct CDR3 sequences, approximately 6.2% of which are singletons. The CDR3 spans 12 residues. Trimming stripped 4 bases from V and 5 bases from J, with 11 bases between. The V gene's germline CDR1 is SQVTM and CDR2 ANQGSEA. The sample is drawn from a study of spatial heterogeneity in lung cancer. Study summary: Sequences of the beta chain were consistently detected in greater numbers than alpha-chain sequences. Raw-read counts averaged over ten per unique TCR and UMI combination.

This chain joins TRBV29-1 and TRBJ2-5, with D possibly being TRBD2 (6 bases). The source is a male donor with early-stage non-small cell lung cancer. The source material was normal lung tissue next to the tumor, sampled at surgery. The CDR3 protein is CSVGPGRETQYF. Written as DNA, the CDR3 is TGCAGCGTTGGACCAGGGAGGGAGACCCAGTACTTC.